The 10 T cell receptor beta chains given below trace back to one sample, sequenced in a study of blood T cell repertoires in COVID-19. The protocol was immunoSEQ multiplex PCR, while the TCRdb copy is restricted to in-frame clones and leaves out a portion. The table lists under 75,000 clones, around 91% of them singletons, with about 13% in the top ten. The source material was peripheral blood. The receptor source for this set is a man aged 55 to 69 with active COVID-19.

The chain has TRBV7-9 and TRBJ2-3, with D perhaps matching TRBD2 (5 bases). The CDR3 spans 15 residues. Germline CDR1 and CDR2: SEHNR and FQNEAQ (reference sequence). Between the trimmed V and J ends, which lost 5 bases and 1 base, there was a span of 13 bases. The CDR3 protein is CASSALVSGTDTQYF. CDR3 sequence (DNA): TGTGCCAGCAGCGCACTAGTGTCGGGCACAGATACGCAGTATTTT.

This clone was seen only once. V is TRBV28 and J is TRBJ1-1, with 8 positions matching TRBD1. The CDR3 runs 14 residues. Germline loops: CDR1 MDHEN, CDR2 SYDVKM. With V trimmed by 6 bases and J by 4 bases, 7 bases remained unmatched. CDR3 protein: CASRQDTGGTEAFF. DNA of the CDR3: TGTGCCAGCAGACAAGATACAGGGGGCACTGAAGCTTTCTTT.

The count of this clone is one. The chain is built from TRBV3-1 (or the pseudogene TRBV3-2) and TRBJ2-1; 12 bases agree with TRBD2. The length of the CDR3 is 14 residues. Looked up from germline, CDR1 is LGHDT and CDR2 is YNNKEL (reference sequence). The ends lost 4 bases at V and 10 bases at J; junction bases unmatched: 5. CDR3 in amino acids: CASSPTGLAGEQFF. CDR3 sequence (DNA): TGTGCCAGCAGCCCCACAGGACTAGCGGGAGAGCAGTTCTTC.

As DNA, the CDR3 is TGTGCCAGCAGTTCCCCTCTGCCGACTAGAGGGGTTCTCACCGGGGAGCTGTTTTTT. It codes for CASSSPLPTRGVLTGELFF. The J gene is TRBJ2-2, the V gene TRBV28, with a possible D match to TRBD2 (6 bases). The ends were cut back, 4 bases at V and 4 bases at J, with 25 bases in the middle. Germline CDR1 MDHEN, CDR2 SYDVKM. This CDR3 is 19 amino acids long.

This chain links TRBV30 with TRBJ2-7, with D tentatively TRBD1 (7 bases). Trimming left V 7 bases short and J 4 bases short, with 17 bases between. Germline V gene sequence: CDR1 GTSNPN, CDR2 SVGIG (reference sequence). This CDR3 contains 13 residues. CDR3 region: CASDRDSLYEQYF. The CDR3 DNA reads as TGTGCCTCAGACAGGGACTCCCTGTACGAGCAGTACTTC.

J is TRBJ2-3 and V is TRBV6-4; 8 bases align to TRBD2. Losses at the gene ends were 0 bases for V and 0 bases for J; bases not matched to a gene: 2. CDR3 length equals 16 residues. Germline-derived CDR1 and CDR2 are MRHNA and SNTAGT. DNA of the CDR3: TGTGCCAGCAGTGACTCGGCTAGCGGGAGCACAGATACGCAGTATTTT. Translation gives CASSDSASGSTDTQYF.

This clone occurred once. V is TRBV7-2 and J is TRBJ1-4, with 8 nucleotides matching TRBD1. The germline gives CDR1 SGHTA, CDR2 FQGNSA. V lost 5 bases to trimming and J lost 8 bases; unmatched junction nucleotides: 7. This CDR3 has 14 residues. The CDR3 region has the DNA TGTGCCAGCAGCGTCAGGGGGCTTGGGGAAAAACTGTTTTTT. Translated, it gives CASSVRGLGEKLFF.

The chain is built from TRBV7-6 and TRBJ2-1; TRBD2 agrees at 15 bases. This CDR3 has 18 amino acids. Germline loops: CDR1 SGHVS, CDR2 FNYEAQ. V lost 3 bases, J lost 0 bases, and 3 bases stayed unmatched. The CDR3 DNA reads TGTGCCAGCAGCTTCGGACTAGCGGGGGGGAGCTCCTACAATGAGCAGTTCTTC. Amino acid sequence: CASSFGLAGGSSYNEQFF.

V gene TRBV29-1 combines with J gene TRBJ1-2, with D possibly being TRBD1 (6 bases). V gave up 4 bases and J gave up 4 bases, with 10 bases separating them. The CDR3 has 12 residues. The germline V gene encodes CDR1 SQVTM and CDR2 ANQGSEA. Here the CDR3 reads CSVATGSYGYTF. The CDR3, as DNA: TGCAGCGTTGCTACAGGGAGCTATGGCTACACCTTC.

This chain connects TRBV10-2 to TRBJ1-5, with 7 bases matching TRBD1. CDR1 and CDR2 (germline): WSHSY, SAAADI. V dropped 7 bases and J dropped 2; count of bases not matched to a gene: 5. The CDR3 runs to 14 residues. CDR3 sequence: CASKGAGGNQPQHF. The CDR3 nucleotides are TGCGCCAGCAAGGGGGCTGGGGGCAATCAGCCCCAGCATTTT.